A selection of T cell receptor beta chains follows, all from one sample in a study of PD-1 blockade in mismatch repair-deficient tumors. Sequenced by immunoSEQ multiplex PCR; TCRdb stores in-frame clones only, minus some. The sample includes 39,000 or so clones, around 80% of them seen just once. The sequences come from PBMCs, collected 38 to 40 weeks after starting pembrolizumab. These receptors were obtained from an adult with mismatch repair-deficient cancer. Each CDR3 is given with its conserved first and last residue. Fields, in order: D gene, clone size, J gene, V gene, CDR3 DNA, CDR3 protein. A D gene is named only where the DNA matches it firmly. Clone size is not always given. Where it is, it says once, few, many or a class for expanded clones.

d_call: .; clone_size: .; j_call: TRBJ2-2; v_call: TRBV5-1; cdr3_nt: TGCGCCAGCATAAACGGAGGGGGCGACACCGGGGAGCTGTTTTTT; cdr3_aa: CASINGGGDTGELFF
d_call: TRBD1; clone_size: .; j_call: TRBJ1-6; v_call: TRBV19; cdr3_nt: TGTGCCAGTAGTACCGGGAGAGGACAGGGTTATTCACCCCTCCACTTT; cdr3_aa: CASSTGRGQGYSPLHF
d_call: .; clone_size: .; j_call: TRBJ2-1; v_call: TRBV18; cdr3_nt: TGTGCCAGCTCACTGGCAGGTATCCCCTACAATGAGCAGTTCTTC; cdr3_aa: CASSLAGIPYNEQFF
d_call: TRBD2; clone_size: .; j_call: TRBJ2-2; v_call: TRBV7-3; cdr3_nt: TGTGCCAGCAGCTCGGGACTAGCGCTGAACACCGGGGAGCTGTTTTTT; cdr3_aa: CASSSGLALNTGELFF
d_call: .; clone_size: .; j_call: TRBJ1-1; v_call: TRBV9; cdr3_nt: TGTGCCAGCAGCCCGGGGGGGGCAGGAAACACTGAAGCTTTCTTT; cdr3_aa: CASSPGGAGNTEAFF
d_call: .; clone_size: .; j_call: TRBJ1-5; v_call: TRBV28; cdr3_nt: TGTGCCACGTCCTGGGGAGTCAATCAGCCCCAGCATTTT; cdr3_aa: CATSWGVNQPQHF
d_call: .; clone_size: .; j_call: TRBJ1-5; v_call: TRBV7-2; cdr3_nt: TGTGCCAGCAGCCCCAGACAGAGCAATCAGCCCCAGCATTTT; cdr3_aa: CASSPRQSNQPQHF
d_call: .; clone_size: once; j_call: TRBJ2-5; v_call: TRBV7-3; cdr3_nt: TGTGCCAGCAGCTTAACGATTGGAGGAGTCGAGACCCAGTACTTC; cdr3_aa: CASSLTIGGVETQYF
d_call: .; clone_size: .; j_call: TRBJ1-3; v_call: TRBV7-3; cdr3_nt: TGTGCCAGCAGCTTATTCGGTTCCTCTGGAAACACCATATATTTT; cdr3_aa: CASSLFGSSGNTIYF
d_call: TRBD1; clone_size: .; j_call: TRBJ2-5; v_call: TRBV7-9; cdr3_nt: TGTGCCAGCAGCCCAGTCCGGACAGGGTATCAAGAGACCCAGTACTTC; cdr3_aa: CASSPVRTGYQETQYF
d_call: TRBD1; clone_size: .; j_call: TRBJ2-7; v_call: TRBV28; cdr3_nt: TGTGCCAGCAGTTTCTCCCACCGGGACAGGACCTACGAGCAGTACTTC; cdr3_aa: CASSFSHRDRTYEQYF
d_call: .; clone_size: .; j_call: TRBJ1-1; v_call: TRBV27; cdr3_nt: TGTGCCAGCAGTTTGACAGGGAACACTGAAGCTTTCTTT; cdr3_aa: CASSLTGNTEAFF
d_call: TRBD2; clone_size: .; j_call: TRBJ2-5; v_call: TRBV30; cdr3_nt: TGTGCCTGGACTAGCGGGAGCTCGGGGACCCAGTACTTC; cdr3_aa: CAWTSGSSGTQYF
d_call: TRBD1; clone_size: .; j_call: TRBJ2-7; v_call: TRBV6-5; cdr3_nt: TGTGCCAGCAGTTACCGGACAGGGCACGAGCAGTACTTC; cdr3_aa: CASSYRTGHEQYF
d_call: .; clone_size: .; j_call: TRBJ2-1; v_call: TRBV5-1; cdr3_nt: TGCGCCAGCAGCTTGGAAGGGAGCTCCTACAATGAGCAGTTCTTC; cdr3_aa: CASSLEGSSYNEQFF
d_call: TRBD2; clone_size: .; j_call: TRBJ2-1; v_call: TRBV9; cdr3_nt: TGTGCCAGCAGTCTAGCGGGTAGCTCCTACAATGAGCAGTTCTTC; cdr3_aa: CASSLAGSSYNEQFF
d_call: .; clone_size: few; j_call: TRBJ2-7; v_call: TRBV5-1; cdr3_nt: TGCGCCAGCAGCGGGACCCAGGGGAACTACGAGCAGTACTTC; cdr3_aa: CASSGTQGNYEQYF
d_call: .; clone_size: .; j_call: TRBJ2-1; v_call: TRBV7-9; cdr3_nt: TGTGCCAGCAGCTTGCCTAGCGCCAACAATGAGCAGTTCTTC; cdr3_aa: CASSLPSANNEQFF
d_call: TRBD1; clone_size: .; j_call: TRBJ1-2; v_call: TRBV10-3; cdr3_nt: TGTGCCATCAGTGAGTCGAGCGTAAGGACAGGGTACTATGGCTACACCTTC; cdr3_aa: CAISESSVRTGYYGYTF
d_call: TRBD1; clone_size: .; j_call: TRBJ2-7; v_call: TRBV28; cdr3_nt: TGTGCCAGCAGTCCCTGGACAGGGGCGGCCTACGAGCAGTACTTC; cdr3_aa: CASSPWTGAAYEQYF
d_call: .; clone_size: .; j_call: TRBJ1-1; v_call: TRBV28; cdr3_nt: TGTGCCAGCAGTTTAGTGGCCAGGTACACTGAAGCTTTCTTT; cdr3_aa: CASSLVARYTEAFF
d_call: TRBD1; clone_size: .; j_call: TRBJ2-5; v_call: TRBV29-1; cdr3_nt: TGCAGCGTCTGGGACAGCCAAGAGACCCAGTACTTC; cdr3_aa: CSVWDSQETQYF
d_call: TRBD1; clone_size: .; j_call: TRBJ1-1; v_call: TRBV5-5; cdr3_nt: TGTGCCAGCATCACCGGGACAGGGCTGTATGAAGCTTTCTTT; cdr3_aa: CASITGTGLYEAFF
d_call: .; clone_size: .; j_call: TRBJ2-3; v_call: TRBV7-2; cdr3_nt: TGTGCCAGCAGCTTCGGGATAGTCACAGATACGCAGTATTTT; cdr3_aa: CASSFGIVTDTQYF
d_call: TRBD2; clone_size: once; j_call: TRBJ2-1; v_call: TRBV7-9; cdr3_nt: TGTGCCAGCAGCCCAAGGGTGTCTAGCGGTTACAATGAGCAGTTCTTC; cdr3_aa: CASSPRVSSGYNEQFF
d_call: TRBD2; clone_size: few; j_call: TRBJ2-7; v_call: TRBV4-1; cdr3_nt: TGCGCCAGCAGCCAAGATAAAGCGGGAGGCTTGTACGAGCAGTACTTC; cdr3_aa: CASSQDKAGGLYEQYF
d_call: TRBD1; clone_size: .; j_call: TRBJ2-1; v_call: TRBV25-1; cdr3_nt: TGTGCCAGCCGGGACAGGGTCAACAATGAGCAGTTCTTC; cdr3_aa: CASRDRVNNEQFF
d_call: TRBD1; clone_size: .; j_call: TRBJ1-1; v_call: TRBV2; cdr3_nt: TGTGCCAGCAGTGAACAGGGGGTGGCGAACACTGAAGCTTTCTTT; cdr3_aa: CASSEQGVANTEAFF
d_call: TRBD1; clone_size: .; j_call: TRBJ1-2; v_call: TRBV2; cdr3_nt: TGTGCCAGCAGTCGGACAGGCGATGGCTACACCTTC; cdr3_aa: CASSRTGDGYTF
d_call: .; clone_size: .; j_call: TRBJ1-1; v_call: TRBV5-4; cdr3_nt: TGTGCCAGCAGCTCAATGACGAACAGGGATGGCGGAGCTTTCTTT; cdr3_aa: CASSSMTNRDGGAFF
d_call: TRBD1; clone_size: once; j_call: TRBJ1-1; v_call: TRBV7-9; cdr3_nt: TGTGCCAGCAGCTTAGCGCTGGGGACAGGTGAAGCTTTCTTT; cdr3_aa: CASSLALGTGEAFF
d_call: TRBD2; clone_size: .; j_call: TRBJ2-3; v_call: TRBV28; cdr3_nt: TGTGCCAGCAGTTTCGGGAACAGCGGGATTTCTACGCAGTATTTT; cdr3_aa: CASSFGNSGISTQYF
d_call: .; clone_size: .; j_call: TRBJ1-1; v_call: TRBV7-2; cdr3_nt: TGTGCCAGCAGCTTAGACAGGGCGAACACTGAAGCTTTCTTT; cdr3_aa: CASSLDRANTEAFF
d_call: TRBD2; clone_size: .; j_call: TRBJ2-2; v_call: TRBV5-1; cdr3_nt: TGCGCCAGCAGCTCCTCTCTAGCGGGGAACACCGGGGAGCTGTTTTTT; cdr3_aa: CASSSSLAGNTGELFF
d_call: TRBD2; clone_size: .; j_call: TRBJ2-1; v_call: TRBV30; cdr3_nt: TGTGCCTGGAGTGCCGGGACTAGCGTCTACAATGAGCAGTTCTTC; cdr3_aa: CAWSAGTSVYNEQFF
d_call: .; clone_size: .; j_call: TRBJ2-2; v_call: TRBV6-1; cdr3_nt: TGTGCCAGCAGTGAGCGGTTGACCGGGGAGCTGTTTTTT; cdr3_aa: CASSERLTGELFF
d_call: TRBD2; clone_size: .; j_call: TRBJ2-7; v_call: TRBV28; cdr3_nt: TGTGCCAGCAGTTTAGGGGGGGGACTATACGAGCAGTACTTC; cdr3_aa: CASSLGGGLYEQYF
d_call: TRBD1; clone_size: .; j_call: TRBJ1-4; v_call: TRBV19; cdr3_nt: TGTGCCAGTAGAAGCTGGTCAGACAGGGGGACCGAAAAACTGTTTTTT; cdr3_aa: CASRSWSDRGTEKLFF
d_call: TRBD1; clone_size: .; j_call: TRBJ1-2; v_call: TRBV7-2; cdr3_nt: TGTGCCAGCAGCCGGGACAGGACTGGCTACACCTTC; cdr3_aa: CASSRDRTGYTF
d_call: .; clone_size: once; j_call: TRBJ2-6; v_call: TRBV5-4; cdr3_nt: TGTGCCAGCAGCTTGGCTAGACGTGGGGCCAACGTCCTGACTTTC; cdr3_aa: CASSLARRGANVLTF
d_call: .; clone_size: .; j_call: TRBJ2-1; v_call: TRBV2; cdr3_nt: TGTGCCAGCAGTGTTACCCCTCCGTTGAGCTCCTACAATGAGCAGTTCTTC; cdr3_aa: CASSVTPPLSSYNEQFF
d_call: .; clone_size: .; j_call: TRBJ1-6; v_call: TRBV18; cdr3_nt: TGTGCCAGCTCACCTTATGGGGGCTCTGATAATTCACCCCTCCACTTT; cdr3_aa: CASSPYGGSDNSPLHF
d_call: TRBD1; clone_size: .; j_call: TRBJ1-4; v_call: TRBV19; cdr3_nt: TGTGCCAGTAGCCGACAGGGAGCGCGAAATGAAAAACTGTTTTTT; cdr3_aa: CASSRQGARNEKLFF
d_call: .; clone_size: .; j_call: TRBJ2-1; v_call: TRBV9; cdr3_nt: TGTGCCAGCAGCGGGGCTCGGGGGAGCTCCTACAATGAGCAGTTCTTC; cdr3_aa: CASSGARGSSYNEQFF
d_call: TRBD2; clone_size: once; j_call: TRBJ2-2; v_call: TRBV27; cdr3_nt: TGTGCCAGCAGTTTCGCCGGGACTAGCGGGAGAGGAGACACCGGGGAGCTGTTTTTT; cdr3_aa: CASSFAGTSGRGDTGELFF